One T cell receptor (beta chain) is described in this entry. Its antigen is as yet unknown. Germline V lookup: CDR1 MNHEY, CDR2 SVGAGI. Trimming took 2 bases from V and 7 from J, leaving 11 bases between them. The CDR3 sequence is 13 residues long. The sample comes from a study of T cells after yellow fever vaccination. Study at large: Preparation of the low-cell-number fractions used SMART-Seq v4 Ultra Low Input. The study, taken as a whole, reports: Most primary-vaccination clones recurred post-booster (roughly 96% CD4, roughly 87% CD8). A faster peak, day 5 versus 15, was reached by the weaker secondary response.

In making TCR cDNA, 5'RACE template switching added a universal primer site and UMIs to it. TCRdb processed the 5' RACE reads anew with MiXCR; each CDR3 protein has one entry. The table includes about 630,000 distinct CDR3 sequences, 9% to 15% detected once. The specimen was PBMCs, collected on the day of the yellow fever booster vaccination. The chain is built from TRBV6-5 and TRBJ2-5, with TRBD2 as a possible D gene (6 bases). This TCR was recovered from a man aged 30-40 years who received the YFV17D yellow fever vaccine. CDR3 sequence reads: CASSYGGLGTQYF. CDR3 sequence (DNA): TGTGCCAGCAGTTACGGGGGGTTGGGGACCCAGTACTTC.